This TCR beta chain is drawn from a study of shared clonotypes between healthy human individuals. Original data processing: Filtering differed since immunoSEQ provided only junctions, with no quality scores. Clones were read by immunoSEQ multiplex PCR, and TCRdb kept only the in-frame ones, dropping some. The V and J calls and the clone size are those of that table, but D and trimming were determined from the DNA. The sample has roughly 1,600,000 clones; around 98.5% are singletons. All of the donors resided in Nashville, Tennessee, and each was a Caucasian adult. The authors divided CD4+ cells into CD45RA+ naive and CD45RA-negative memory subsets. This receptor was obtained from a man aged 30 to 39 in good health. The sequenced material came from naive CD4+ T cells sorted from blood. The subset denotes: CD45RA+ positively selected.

The CDR3 sequence is CASSPGTEAFF. The CDR3 coding sequence is TGTGCCAGCAGCCCTGGCACTGAAGCTTTCTTT. The chain employs TRBV16 and TRBJ1-1; D not resolved. The CDR3 loop spans 11 amino acids. Germline V gene sequence: CDR1 KGHSY, CDR2 FQNENV. V dropped 4 bases and J dropped 4 bases, with 4 bases sitting between them.